The entry below describes one T cell receptor beta chain. In this sample, this clone turned up once. Its antigen remains unidentified. There are no base qualities to consult, and no much larger clone falls within one base. These data are taken from a study of T cell responses to AZD1222 COVID-19 vaccine (dated by TCRdb to the early 2020s). Regarding the complete study: TCR sequencing covered more than 230 trial participants: 200 to 220 given two doses of AZD1222 and 26 given two doses of MenACWY control vaccine. Trial participants were enrolled by age into subgroups of 18-55, 56-69 and 70-plus years, and 148, 28 and 57 TCR-sequenced participants, respectively, were included in these subgroups. The paper as a whole reports these results and caveats: Conclusions about previously exposed vaccinees are limited because only 5 or 6 AZD1222 recipients were SARS-CoV-2 seropositive at baseline. Because no samples from the day 14 peak response were available, repertoires could be characterized only after the peak T cell response. A significant rise in spike-specific TCR breadth and depth was observed after two AZD1222 doses relative to day 0 and relative to MenACWY recipients. Nearly half of unique spike-specific TCRs reportedly recognized epitopes outside regions mutated in the B.1.351 and B.1.1.7 variants. Participants were mostly white British and included more females than males, and it was suggested by the authors that clonal diversity may have been underestimated. In the small 56-69-year group, the increase in depth fell short of significance, most likely because of low power. Vaccine-associated CD4 TCRs spanned the whole spike protein, with dominant responses in regions 160-218 and 743-854.

From its cysteine to its phenylalanine, the CDR3 spans 13 amino acids. The CDR3 DNA has 39 bases and is translated from base 1. Germline trimming amounts to 11 bases on V and 1 base on J, with 3 as the count of junction bases outside the gene matches. CDR1 and CDR2 are read off the germline V gene (reference sequence) as SEHNR and FQNEAQ. The sample's time point, from its label and the paper: about 28 days (+/-7) after the second vaccine dose. AZD1222 recipients with second doses at about 4 weeks or about 12 weeks were pooled, because spike-specific TCR depth and breadth did not differ between schedules. Samples from vaccinated people were obtained from the UK trials COV001 and COV002, which included a single-blind randomized controlled phase 2/3 trial of AZD1222 (ChAdOx1 nCoV-19) in healthy adults. For TCRbeta chain sequencing, PBMC samples from trial participants were taken at day 0 and at day 28 after the second dose.

The CDR3 regions of human TCRbeta chains were analyzed by immunosequencing. In the source study's methods: Repertoire TCRs were matched against a reference library of SARS-CoV-2-specific TCRs generated with the MIRA antigen-specificity platform. Breadth was defined as the fraction of unique TCRs that were SARS-CoV-2-associated. Depth was defined as the fraction of total T cells that were SARS-CoV-2-associated. Using the MIRA data, each spike-specific TCR was assigned both to the spike region to which the TCR was reactive and to a CD4 or CD8 class. Log10-transformed breadth and depth values were compared by one-way ANOVA with Sidak's multiple comparisons tests. TCRdb took over this immuneACCESS table, retaining in-frame rearrangements with V and J assigned. Such tables are incomplete; in checked studies, under half of the missing clones stem from an unresolved V gene, and the remainder is unexplained. V and J calls and clone size are as listed in that table; D and trimming were resolved from the DNA. The sample yields some 190,000 clones; 80% to 95% were counted once. 1.5% to 2.5% of the sample comes from the top ten.

The sequence links TRBV7-9 to TRBJ2-5; TRBD2 matches 11 bases in the middle. Sequences were derived from peripheral blood, sampled 28 days after the second AZD1222 dose. This receptor was obtained from an adult who received the AZD1222 COVID-19 vaccine. CDR3 sequence: CAGGLAGQETQYF. The DNA sequence reads TGTGCCGGAGGACTAGCGGGCCAAGAGACCCAGTACTTC.